This T cell receptor beta chain was captured in a study of T cell repertoires in aging, cancer and after chemotherapy. Rearranged V-D-J TRB sequences were amplified with a mixed TRB-A/B primer pool. TCRdb passed the multiplex PCR reads through MiXCR, listing each CDR3 protein once. Found here are some 10,000 distinct CDR3 sequences, approximately 29% of them singletons; the top ten hold over 15%. Amplification of TCR beta used genomic DNA extracted from peripheral blood. By sample share, this clonotype is medium-sized. The germline V gene has CDR1 MNHNS and CDR2 SASEGT. V lost 4 bases and J lost 7; bases outside the gene matches: 2. There are 15 residues in the CDR3.

The sample comprised blood. The chain combines TRBV6-1 with TRBJ2-2, with TRBD2 matching 14 bases. The receptor was derived from a human donor in good health. The donor label of this sample is uncertain. The CDR3 here is CASSGLAGGSGELFF. CDR3 sequence (DNA): TGTGCCAGCAGTGGACTAGCGGGGGGGAGCGGGGAGCTGTTTTTT.